This T cell receptor (beta chain) appears in the sequencing data of a study of T cells in Graves' hyperthyroidism and ophthalmopathy. Germline V gene data show CDR1 as KGHSH and CDR2 as LQKENI. Trimming took 6 bases from V and 4 from J, leaving 15 bases between them. CDR3 length: 15 amino acids. The TCR beta CDR3 regions underwent amplification using RNA transcripts as the source. When the TCR CDR3 underwent first-round RT-PCR, the HTBI primer set was used. TCRdb recomputed calls from the multiplex PCR reads with MiXCR, one row per CDR3 protein. This table holds a few hundred thousand distinct CDR3 sequences, under 15% found once. This clonotype was seen a few times.

V is TRBV18 and J is TRBJ2-2; D gene unclear. The sample consisted of blood. This clonotype originated in a young woman with Graves' hyperthyroidism. The CDR3 sequence: CASSRVVQTTGELFF. CDR3 nucleotides: TGTGCCAGCTCGCGCGTCGTACAGACCACCGGGGAGCTGTTTTTT.